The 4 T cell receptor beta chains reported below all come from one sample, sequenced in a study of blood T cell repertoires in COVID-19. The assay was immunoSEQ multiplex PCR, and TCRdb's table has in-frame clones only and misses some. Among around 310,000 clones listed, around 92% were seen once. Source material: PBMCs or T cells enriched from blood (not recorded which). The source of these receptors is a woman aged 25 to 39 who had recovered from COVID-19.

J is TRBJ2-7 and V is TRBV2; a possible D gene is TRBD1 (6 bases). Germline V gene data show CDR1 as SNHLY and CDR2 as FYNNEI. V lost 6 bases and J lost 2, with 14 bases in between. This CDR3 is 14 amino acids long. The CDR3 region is CASRLTGTTYEQYF. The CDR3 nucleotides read TGTGCCAGCAGATTGACAGGCACAACCTACGAGCAGTACTTC. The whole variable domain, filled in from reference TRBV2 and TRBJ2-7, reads EPEVTQTPSHQVTQMGQEVILRCVPISNHLYFYWYRQILGQKVEFLVSFYNNEISEKSEIFDDQFSVERPDGSNFTLKIRSTKLEDSAMYFCASRLTGTTYEQYFGPGTRLTVT.

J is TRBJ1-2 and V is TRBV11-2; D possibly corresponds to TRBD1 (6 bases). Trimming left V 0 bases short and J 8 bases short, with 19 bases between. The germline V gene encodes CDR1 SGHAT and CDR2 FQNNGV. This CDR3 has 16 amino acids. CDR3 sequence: CASSLDLGNRVEGYTF. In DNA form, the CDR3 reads TGTGCCAGCAGCTTAGATCTGGGAAACAGGGTAGAAGGCTACACCTTC. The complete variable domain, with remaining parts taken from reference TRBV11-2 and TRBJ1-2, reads EAGVAQSPRYKIIEKRQSVAFWCNPISGHATLYWYQQILGQGPKLLIQFQNNGVVDDSQLPKDRFSAERLKGVDSTLKIQPAKLEDSAVYLCASSLDLGNRVEGYTFGSGTRLTVV.

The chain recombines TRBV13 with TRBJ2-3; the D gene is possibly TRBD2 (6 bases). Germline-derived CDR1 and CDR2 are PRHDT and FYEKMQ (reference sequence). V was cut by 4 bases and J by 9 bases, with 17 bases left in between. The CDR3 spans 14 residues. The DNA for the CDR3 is TGTGCCAGCAGCTCGGGGCCCGGGGCGGGGACGCAGTATTTT. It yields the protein CASSSGPGAGTQYF.

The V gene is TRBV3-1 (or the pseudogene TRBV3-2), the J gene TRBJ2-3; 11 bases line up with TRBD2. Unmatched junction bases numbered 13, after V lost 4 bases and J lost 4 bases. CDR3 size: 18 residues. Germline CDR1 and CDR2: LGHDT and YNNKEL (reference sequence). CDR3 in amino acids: CASSPHSLAGGPADTQYF. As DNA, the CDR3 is TGTGCCAGCAGCCCACACTCCTTAGCGGGAGGGCCGGCAGATACGCAGTATTTT.